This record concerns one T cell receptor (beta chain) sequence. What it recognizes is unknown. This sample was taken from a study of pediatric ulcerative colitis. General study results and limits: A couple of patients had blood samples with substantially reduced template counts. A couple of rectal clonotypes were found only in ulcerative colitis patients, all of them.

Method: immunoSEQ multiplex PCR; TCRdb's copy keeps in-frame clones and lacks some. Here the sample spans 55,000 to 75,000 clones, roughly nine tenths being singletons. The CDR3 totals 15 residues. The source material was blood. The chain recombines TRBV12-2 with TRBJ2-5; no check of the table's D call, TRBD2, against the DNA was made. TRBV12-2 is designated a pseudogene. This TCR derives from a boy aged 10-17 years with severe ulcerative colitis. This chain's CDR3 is CASRLLAGAQETQYF. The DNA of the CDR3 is TGTGCAAGTCGCCTATTAGCGGGAGCGCAGGAGACCCAGTACTTC.